This is a list of T cell receptor beta chains from one sample in a study of beta chain features in type 1 diabetes. TCRdb's table, derived via immunoSEQ multiplex PCR, lists solely in-frame clones and lacks some. The table shows about 320,000 clones, with roughly 15% occurring only once. The sample comprised central memory CD4+ T cells from blood. The receptors were sampled from a man aged 25 to 40 in good health. The CDR3 runs from the conserved cysteine through the conserved F or W. D genes are given only for firm matches. Rows may omit the clone size; those that give it use once, few, many or a size class.

j_call d_call clone_size v_call cdr3_aa cdr3_nt
TRBJ2-5 TRBD2 few TRBV14 CASSRLAGLQETQYF TGTGCCAGCAGCCGACTAGCGGGGCTCCAAGAGACCCAGTACTTC
TRBJ1-1 . few TRBV5-4 CASSPAVRTTEAFF TGTGCCAGCAGCCCCGCGGTACGAACCACTGAAGCTTTCTTT
TRBJ2-5 TRBD2 few TRBV5-1 CASTAGDQETQYF TGCGCCAGCACGGCGGGAGATCAAGAGACCCAGTACTTC
TRBJ1-4 TRBD1 few TRBV2 CASRRDRFLFSSEKLFF TGTGCCAGCAGGAGGGACAGATTTCTCTTTAGTAGTGAAAAACTGTTTTTT
TRBJ2-3 TRBD2 many TRBV2 CASSDRALAGTDTQYF TGTGCCAGCAGTGATAGGGCACTAGCGGGAACAGATACGCAGTATTTT
TRBJ2-1 TRBD2 . TRBV4-3 CASSQDPGGYEQFF TGCGCCAGCAGCCAAGATCCGGGGGGGTATGAGCAGTTCTTC
TRBJ1-4 . few TRBV11-3 CASSFAGTGDEKLFF TGTGCCAGCAGCTTCGCCGGGACGGGGGACGAAAAACTGTTTTTT
TRBJ2-3 . . TRBV19 CASSIRTTDTQYF TGTGCCAGTAGTATTCGCACGACAGATACGCAGTATTTT
TRBJ2-2 . . TRBV6-5 CASRRGSSTIGELFF TGTGCCAGCAGAAGGGGTAGTTCTACCATCGGGGAGCTGTTTTTT
TRBJ2-7 . few TRBV7-2 CASTADRGYEQYF TGTGCCAGCACCGCGGACAGAGGCTACGAGCAGTACTTC
TRBJ2-2 TRBD2 few TRBV6-5 CASAGVTVGELFF TGTGCCAGCGCGGGAGTTACGGTCGGGGAGCTGTTTTTT
TRBJ2-1 TRBD2 . TRBV18 CASSPPGLAGEQFF TGTGCCAGCTCACCACCGGGACTAGCGGGCGAGCAGTTCTTC
TRBJ2-5 . few TRBV6-6 CASSYLETGRETQYF TGTGCCAGCAGTTACTTGGAGACAGGACGAGAGACCCAGTACTTC
TRBJ2-3 . few TRBV6-5 CASSRTRTPSDTQYF TGTGCCAGCAGTCGGACCAGAACGCCCTCAGATACGCAGTATTTT
TRBJ1-1 . few TRBV9 CASSVTGRATTEAFF TGTGCCAGCAGCGTCACGGGTCGGGCAACCACTGAAGCTTTCTTT
TRBJ2-3 TRBD2 . TRBV19 CASSASGRAFTDTQYF TGTGCCAGTAGTGCTAGCGGGAGGGCCTTTACAGATACGCAGTATTTT
TRBJ2-7 . . TRBV7-2 CASSLERLAEQYF TGTGCCAGCAGCTTAGAGAGGCTGGCCGAGCAGTACTTC
TRBJ2-3 . few TRBV5-1 CASSLVGLGPDTQYF TGCGCCAGCAGCTTGGTGGGACTGGGGCCAGATACGCAGTATTTT
TRBJ1-2 TRBD1 few TRBV27 CASSLGTGINYGYTF TGTGCCAGCAGTTTGGGGACAGGGATAAACTATGGCTACACCTTC
TRBJ1-4 TRBD1 once TRBV6-1 CASSARDRGVANEKLFF TGTGCCAGCAGTGCCCGGGACAGGGGTGTTGCTAATGAAAAACTGTTTTTT
TRBJ2-3 . . TRBV30 CAWSPGGLNTQYF TGTGCCTGGAGCCCCGGGGGGCTGAATACGCAGTATTTT
TRBJ2-3 . once TRBV7-3 CASSLTPPDTQYF TGTGCCAGCAGCTTAACCCCCCCAGATACGCAGTATTTT
TRBJ1-2 . few TRBV7-9 CASSPQGGNYGYTF TGTGCCAGCAGCCCCCAAGGCGGGAACTATGGCTACACCTTC
TRBJ1-3 . . TRBV7-9 CASSLAAGENTIYF TGTGCCAGCAGCTTAGCGGCAGGGGAGAACACCATATATTTT
TRBJ2-1 . few TRBV7-7 CASSFGLHNEQFF TGTGCCAGCAGCTTTGGTCTACACAATGAGCAGTTCTTC
TRBJ1-3 . . TRBV2 CASKSQGGGNTIYF TGTGCCAGCAAAAGCCAGGGCGGCGGAAACACCATATATTTT
TRBJ1-6 . . TRBV27 CASSPRGKGHSPLHF TGTGCCAGCAGCCCCCGCGGGAAAGGGCATTCACCCCTCCACTTT
TRBJ1-2 TRBD1 few TRBV30 CAWNEQGRYGYTF TGTGCCTGGAATGAACAGGGGAGATATGGCTACACCTTC
TRBJ1-6 . many TRBV5-5 CASSIREHAPLHF TGTGCCAGCAGCATACGGGAACACGCACCCCTCCACTTT
TRBJ1-2 . . TRBV7-2 CASSPSYPGHGYTF TGTGCCAGCAGCCCATCATACCCGGGTCATGGCTACACCTTC
TRBJ2-5 TRBD2 . TRBV7-2 CASSYPGLRETQYF TGTGCCAGCAGCTACCCGGGACTACGAGAGACCCAGTACTTC
TRBJ2-3 TRBD1 . TRBV11-2 CASSLGTGGGNTDTQYF TGTGCCAGCAGCTTAGGTACAGGGGGTGGAAACACAGATACGCAGTATTTT
TRBJ2-3 . . TRBV7-8 CASSLREAATDTQYF TGTGCCAGCAGCTTAAGGGAAGCGGCAACAGATACGCAGTATTTT